Listed below are T cell receptor beta chains from one sample, sequenced in a study of OX40 agonist ivuxolimab in advanced cancers. Produced via immunoSEQ multiplex PCR; TCRdb's table is partial and in-frame only. The sample yields around 100,000 clones, about 96% seen once. The sample was CD4+ or CD8+ T cells sorted from blood, taken in a trial of the OX40 agonist ivuxolimab. Receptor source: an adult with an advanced solid tumor such as melanoma, head and neck, liver or kidney cancer. The CDR3 runs from the conserved cysteine through the conserved F or W. D genes are given only for firm matches. Only some rows state a clone size, as once, few, many or a class for expanded clones.

size	V	J	D	DNA	CDR3
.	TRBV14	TRBJ2-7	.	TGTGCCAGCAGCCACTCCTACGAGCAGTACTTC	CASSHSYEQYF
.	TRBV28	TRBJ2-3	TRBD2	TGTGCCAGCAGAATGCTAGCGGGAGTTGCTGATACGCAGTATTTT	CASRMLAGVADTQYF
.	TRBV18	TRBJ1-3	.	TGTGCCAGCTCACCGGCTCTTACTTCTGGAAACACCATATATTTT	CASSPALTSGNTIYF
.	TRBV9	TRBJ2-1	TRBD2	TGTGCCAGCAGCGGGGGGACTAGCGGGAGGGCCTCCGAGCAGTTCTTC	CASSGGTSGRASEQFF
.	TRBV2	TRBJ1-5	TRBD1	TGTGCCAGCAGTCAGACAGGGGCCGGGCTGAGGATGCCCCAGCATTTT	CASSQTGAGLRMPQHF
once	TRBV6-1	TRBJ2-7	.	TGTGCCAGCAGTGAAAGGCAAGGGGAGTCCCACTTC	CASSERQGESHF
.	TRBV27	TRBJ2-1	TRBD1	TGTGCCAGCAACCATCGGGACAGTCATGAGCAGTTCTTC	CASNHRDSHEQFF
.	TRBV9	TRBJ2-5	TRBD2	TGTGCCAGCAGCGTAGATCCGGGAGGACTGTCGGAGACCCAGTACTTC	CASSVDPGGLSETQYF
.	TRBV27	TRBJ2-7	.	TGTGCCAGCAGTTTGGTGGGAAGAAACTACGAGCAGTACTTC	CASSLVGRNYEQYF
.	TRBV5-1	TRBJ1-2	.	TGCGCCAGCAGCTTGGCCCACAGGGTAGACTATGGCTACACCTTC	CASSLAHRVDYGYTF
.	TRBV27	TRBJ2-3	.	TGTGCCAGCAGTTCCATTCTAGCGTACAGCACAGATACGCAGTATTTT	CASSSILAYSTDTQYF
.	TRBV27	TRBJ1-1	.	TGTGCCAGCAGTTTAGGAGGCACGGCCCAAGAAGCTTTCTTT	CASSLGGTAQEAFF
.	TRBV6-1	TRBJ1-2	.	TGTGCCAGCAGTGTGAGGAACTATGGCTACACCTTC	CASSVRNYGYTF
.	TRBV11-1	TRBJ1-2	TRBD1	TGTGCCAGCAGCCCCGTACAGGGGAGCAACTATGGCTACACCTTC	CASSPVQGSNYGYTF
.	TRBV29-1	TRBJ2-1	.	TGCAGCGCCCAGGGATTCCAGGTGGGGCAGTTCTTC	CSAQGFQVGQFF
.	TRBV7-8	TRBJ1-2	TRBD1	TGTGCCAGCAGCCCCAGGACAGGGAGTTATGGCTACACCTTC	CASSPRTGSYGYTF
.	TRBV27	TRBJ1-5	.	TGTGCCAGCAGTTTATTCCCGGGACGGACCCAACCCAATCAGCCCCAGCATTTT	CASSLFPGRTQPNQPQHF
.	TRBV5-6	TRBJ2-7	.	TGTGCCAGCACCGTTTCCCGCGGGACCTACGAGCAGTACTTC	CASTVSRGTYEQYF
.	TRBV4-1	TRBJ1-6	.	TGCGCCAGCAGCCGACAGAGTCCCTCCTATAATTCACCCCTCCACTTT	CASSRQSPSYNSPLHF
.	TRBV27	TRBJ2-7	.	TGTGCCAGCAGTTTACATGAGGGAATAGAAGCCTACGAGCAGTACTTC	CASSLHEGIEAYEQYF
.	TRBV21-1	TRBJ1-5	.	TGTGCCAGTACTGGCAGGGACCCGAGCAATCAGCCCCAGCATTTT	CASTGRDPSNQPQHF
.	TRBV6-5	TRBJ2-3	.	TGTGCCAGCAGTGAAGCAGATACGCAGTATTTT	CASSEADTQYF
.	TRBV5-4	TRBJ2-2	.	TGTGCCAGCAGCTTCGGCCGGGAGCTGTTTTTT	CASSFGRELFF
.	TRBV19	TRBJ2-1	TRBD2	TGTGCCAGTAGTATAGGAGGCGGGAGCTTCTACAATGAGCAGTTCTTC	CASSIGGGSFYNEQFF
.	TRBV7-9	TRBJ2-5	.	TGTGCCAGCAGCGCAGTTCCGATCTACTCGTATAAACAAGAGACCCAGTACTTC	CASSAVPIYSYKQETQYF
.	TRBV10-1	TRBJ1-3	.	TGCGCCAGCAGTGAGAGCCCGGGAATAGAGGCTGGAAACACCATATATTTT	CASSESPGIEAGNTIYF
.	TRBV7-9	TRBJ2-1	TRBD1	TGTGCCAGCAGCTCCCGACAGGGGGCGGTTGAGCAGTTCTTC	CASSSRQGAVEQFF